Reported below is one T cell receptor (beta chain). The germline V gene encodes CDR1 SGHVS and CDR2 FNYEAQ. The CDR3 covers 14 residues. Trimming stripped 4 bases from V and 2 bases from J, with 10 bases between. TCRdb redid the calling of the RT-PCR reads with MiXCR, one entry per CDR3 protein. The sample carries about 680,000 distinct CDR3 sequences, 12% to 15% recorded once. Specimen: memory CD4+ T cells from blood. The chain carries TRBV7-6 and TRBJ2-3; D call uncertain. The sequence was obtained from a female donor in good health, serving as a healthy control. This CDR3 reads CASSSFLSTDTQYF. CDR3 sequence (DNA): TGTGCCAGCAGCTCCTTCCTCTCCACAGATACGCAGTATTTT.